What follows describes a single T cell receptor (beta chain). Antigen specificity is unknown. The CDR3 length is 15 residues. Trimming removed 5 bases from V and 1 base from J, with 12 bases in between. CDR1 and CDR2 from the germline V gene are MNHEY and SVGAGI. These data come from a study of T cell responses to AZD1222 COVID-19 vaccine. Study-wide results and limits: White British people made up most donors, females outnumbered males, and clonal diversity was possibly underestimated. Only five or six AZD1222 recipients were seropositive at baseline. An increase in Spike-specific TCR breadth and depth was observed after two AZD1222 doses. Close to half of all spike-specific TCRs reportedly target regions of the variants that are unmutated.

Method: immunoSEQ multiplex PCR; TCRdb's copy keeps in-frame clones and lacks some. The table lists fewer than 150,000 clones, around 92% of them singletons. The source was peripheral blood, collected on day 0 of AZD1222 vaccination. This TCR came from an adult in good health. This chain connects TRBV6-5 to TRBJ1-5; no clear D. The CDR3 DNA reads TGTGCCAGCAGTCCCGGGATCCTAAGCAATCAGCCCCAGCATTTT. Translating it yields CASSPGILSNQPQHF.